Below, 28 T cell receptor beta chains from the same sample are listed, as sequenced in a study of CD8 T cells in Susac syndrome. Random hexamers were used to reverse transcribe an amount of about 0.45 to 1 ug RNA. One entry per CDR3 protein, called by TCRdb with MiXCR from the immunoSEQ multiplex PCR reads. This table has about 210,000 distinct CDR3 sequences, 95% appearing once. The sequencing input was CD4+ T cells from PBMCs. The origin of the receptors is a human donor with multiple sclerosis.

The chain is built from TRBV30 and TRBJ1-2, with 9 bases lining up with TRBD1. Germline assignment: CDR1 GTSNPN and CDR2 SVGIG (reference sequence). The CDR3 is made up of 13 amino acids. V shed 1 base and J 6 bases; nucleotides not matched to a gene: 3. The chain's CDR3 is CAWSAGQGDGYTF. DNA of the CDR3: TGTGCCTGGAGTGCGGGACAGGGAGATGGCTACACCTTC.

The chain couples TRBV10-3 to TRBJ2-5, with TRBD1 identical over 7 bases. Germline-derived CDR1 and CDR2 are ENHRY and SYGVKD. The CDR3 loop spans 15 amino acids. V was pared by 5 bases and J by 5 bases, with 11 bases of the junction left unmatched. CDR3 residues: CAISSGTASFETQYF. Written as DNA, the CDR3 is TGTGCCATCAGTTCCGGGACAGCGAGTTTCGAGACCCAGTACTTC.

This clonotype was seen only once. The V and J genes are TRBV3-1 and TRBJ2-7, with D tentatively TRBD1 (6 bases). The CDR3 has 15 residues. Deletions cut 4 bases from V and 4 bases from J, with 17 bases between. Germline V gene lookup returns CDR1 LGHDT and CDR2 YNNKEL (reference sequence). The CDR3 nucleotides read TGTGCCAGCAGCCCGTCCGGGACACAACTTTACGAGCAGTACTTC. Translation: CASSPSGTQLYEQYF.

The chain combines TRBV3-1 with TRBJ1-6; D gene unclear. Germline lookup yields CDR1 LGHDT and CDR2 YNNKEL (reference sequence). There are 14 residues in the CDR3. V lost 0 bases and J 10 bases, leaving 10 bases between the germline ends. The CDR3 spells CASSQDIRFSPLHF. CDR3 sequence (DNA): TGTGCCAGCAGCCAAGATATAAGGTTCTCACCCCTCCACTTT. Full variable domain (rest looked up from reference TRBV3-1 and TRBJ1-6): DTAVSQTPKYLVTQMGNDKSIKCEQNLGHDTMYWYKQDSKKFLKIMFSYNNKELIINETVPNRFSPKSPDKAHLNLHINSLELGDSAVYFCASSQDIRFSPLHFGNGTRLTVT.

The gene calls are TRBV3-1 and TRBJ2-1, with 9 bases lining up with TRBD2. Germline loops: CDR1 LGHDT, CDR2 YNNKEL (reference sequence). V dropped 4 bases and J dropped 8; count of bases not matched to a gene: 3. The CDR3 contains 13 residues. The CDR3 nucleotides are TGTGCCAGCAGCCCCGGGACTAGCTATGAGCAGTTCTTC. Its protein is CASSPGTSYEQFF.

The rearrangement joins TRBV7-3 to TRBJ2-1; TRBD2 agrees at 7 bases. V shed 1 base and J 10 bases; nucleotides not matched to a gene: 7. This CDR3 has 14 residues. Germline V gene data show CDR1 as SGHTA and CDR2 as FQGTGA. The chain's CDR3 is CASSLNVQGGEQFF. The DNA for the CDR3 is TGTGCCAGCAGCTTAAACGTCCAGGGAGGGGAGCAGTTCTTC.

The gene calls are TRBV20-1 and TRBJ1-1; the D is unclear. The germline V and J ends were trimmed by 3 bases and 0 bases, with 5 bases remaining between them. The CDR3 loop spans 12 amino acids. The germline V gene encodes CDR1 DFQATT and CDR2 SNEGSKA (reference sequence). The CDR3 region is CSASFMNTEAFF. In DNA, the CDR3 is TGCAGTGCTAGTTTCATGAACACTGAAGCTTTCTTT.

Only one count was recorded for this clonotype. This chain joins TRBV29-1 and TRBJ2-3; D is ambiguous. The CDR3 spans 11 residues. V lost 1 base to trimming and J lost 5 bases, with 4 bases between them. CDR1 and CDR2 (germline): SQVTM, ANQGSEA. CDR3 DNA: TGCAGCGTTGAAGCACTAGATACGCAGTATTTT. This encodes CSVEALDTQYF.

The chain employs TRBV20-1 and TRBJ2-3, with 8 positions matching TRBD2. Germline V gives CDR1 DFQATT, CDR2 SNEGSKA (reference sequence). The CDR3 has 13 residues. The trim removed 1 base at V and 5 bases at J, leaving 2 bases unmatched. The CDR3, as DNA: TGCAGTGCTAGAGTCGGGGGGGTAGATACGCAGTATTTT. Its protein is CSARVGGVDTQYF.

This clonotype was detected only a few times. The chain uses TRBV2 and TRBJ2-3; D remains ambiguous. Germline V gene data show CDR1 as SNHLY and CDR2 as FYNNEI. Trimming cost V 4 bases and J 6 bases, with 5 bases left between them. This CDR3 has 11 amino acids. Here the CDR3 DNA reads TGTGCCAGCAGTGGTGGGGATACGCAGTATTTT. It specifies CASSGGDTQYF.

The DNA for the CDR3 is TGTGCCACCGCCCGGAGACTACGGGAGACCCAGTACTTC. It is translated as CATARRLRETQYF. The J gene is TRBJ2-5, the V gene TRBV19, with D perhaps matching TRBD2 (5 bases). Trimming shortened V by 10 bases and J by 5 bases, and 17 bases separated the two germline ends. The germline V gene has CDR1 LNHDA and CDR2 SQIVND (reference sequence). The CDR3 length is 13 residues.

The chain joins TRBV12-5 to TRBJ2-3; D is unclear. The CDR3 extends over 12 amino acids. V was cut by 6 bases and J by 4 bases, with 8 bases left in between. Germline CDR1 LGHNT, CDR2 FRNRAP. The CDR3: CASGLWADTQYF. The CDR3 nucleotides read TGTGCTAGTGGCCTGTGGGCAGATACGCAGTATTTT.

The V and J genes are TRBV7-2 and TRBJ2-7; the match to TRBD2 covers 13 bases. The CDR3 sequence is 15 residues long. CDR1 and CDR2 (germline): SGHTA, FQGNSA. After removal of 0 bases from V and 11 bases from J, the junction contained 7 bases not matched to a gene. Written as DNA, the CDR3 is TGTGCCAGCAGCTTAGCGTCCGGGACTAGCGGGGAGAAGTACTTC. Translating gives CASSLASGTSGEKYF. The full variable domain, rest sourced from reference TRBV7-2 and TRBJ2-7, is GAGVSQSPSNKVTEKGKDVELRCDPISGHTALYWYRQSLGQGLEFLIYFQGNSAPDKSGLPSDRFSAERTGGSVSTLTIQRTQQEDSAVYLCASSLASGTSGEKYFGPGTRLTVT.

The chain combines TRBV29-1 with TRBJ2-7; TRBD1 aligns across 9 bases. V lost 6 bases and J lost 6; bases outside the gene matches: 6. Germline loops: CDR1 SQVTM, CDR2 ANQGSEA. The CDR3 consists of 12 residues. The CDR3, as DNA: TGCAGCGTCGACGGGACAGGGTTCGAGCAGTACTTC. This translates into CSVDGTGFEQYF.

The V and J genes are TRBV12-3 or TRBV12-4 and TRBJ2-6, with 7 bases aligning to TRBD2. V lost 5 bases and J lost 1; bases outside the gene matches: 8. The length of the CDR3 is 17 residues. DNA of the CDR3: TGTGCCAGCAGTCCAGGACTAGGGAGTTCTGGGGCCAACGTCCTGACTTTC. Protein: CASSPGLGSSGANVLTF.

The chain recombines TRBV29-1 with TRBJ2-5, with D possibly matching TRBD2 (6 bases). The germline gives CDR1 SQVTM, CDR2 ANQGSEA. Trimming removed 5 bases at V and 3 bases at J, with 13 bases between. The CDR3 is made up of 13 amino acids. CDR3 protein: CSVSLSGKETQYF. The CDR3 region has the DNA TGCAGCGTTTCACTTAGCGGTAAAGAGACCCAGTACTTC.

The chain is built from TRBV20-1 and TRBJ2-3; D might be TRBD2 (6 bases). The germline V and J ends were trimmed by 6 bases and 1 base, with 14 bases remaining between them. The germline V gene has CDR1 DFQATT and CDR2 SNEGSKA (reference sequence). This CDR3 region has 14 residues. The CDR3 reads CSAPVVAGTDTQYF. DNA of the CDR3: TGCAGTGCCCCGGTGGTAGCGGGCACAGATACGCAGTATTTT.

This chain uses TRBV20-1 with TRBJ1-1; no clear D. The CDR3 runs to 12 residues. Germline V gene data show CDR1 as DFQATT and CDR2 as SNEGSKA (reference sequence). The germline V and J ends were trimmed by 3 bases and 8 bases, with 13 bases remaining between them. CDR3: CSASYGFAEAFF. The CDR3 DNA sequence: TGCAGTGCTAGTTACGGGTTCGCAGAAGCTTTCTTT.

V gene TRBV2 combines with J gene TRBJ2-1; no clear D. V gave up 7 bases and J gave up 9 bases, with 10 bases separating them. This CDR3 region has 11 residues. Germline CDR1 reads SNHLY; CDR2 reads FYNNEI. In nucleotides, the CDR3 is TGTGCCAGCAACTTGCAGAGTGAGCAGTTCTTC. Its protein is CASNLQSEQFF.

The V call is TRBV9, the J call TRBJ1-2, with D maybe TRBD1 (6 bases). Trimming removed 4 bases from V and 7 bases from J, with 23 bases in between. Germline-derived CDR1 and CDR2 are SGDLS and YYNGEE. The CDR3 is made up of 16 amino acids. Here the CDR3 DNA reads TGTGCCAGCAGCCCGGAGGGGAGACAGGATCTGGGTGGCTACACCTTC. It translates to CASSPEGRQDLGGYTF.

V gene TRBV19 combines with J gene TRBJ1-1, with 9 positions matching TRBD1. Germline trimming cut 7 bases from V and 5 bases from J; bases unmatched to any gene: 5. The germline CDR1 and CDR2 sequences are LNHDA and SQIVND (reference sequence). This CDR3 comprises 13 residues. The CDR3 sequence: CASTEDRGTEAFF. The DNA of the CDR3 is TGTGCCAGTACCGAGGACAGGGGTACTGAAGCTTTCTTT.

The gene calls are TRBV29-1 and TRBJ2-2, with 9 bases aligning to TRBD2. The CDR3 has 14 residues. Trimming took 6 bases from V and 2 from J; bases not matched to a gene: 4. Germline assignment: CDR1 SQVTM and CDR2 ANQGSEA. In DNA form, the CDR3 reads TGCAGCGTCCAGGGGACTAGCAACACCGGGGAGCTGTTTTTT. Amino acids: CSVQGTSNTGELFF.

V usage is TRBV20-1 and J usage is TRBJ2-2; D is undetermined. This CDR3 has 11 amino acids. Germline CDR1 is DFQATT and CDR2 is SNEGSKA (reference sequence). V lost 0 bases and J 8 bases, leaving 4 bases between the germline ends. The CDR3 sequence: CSARDRGELFF. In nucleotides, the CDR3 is TGCAGTGCTAGAGATCGGGGGGAGCTGTTTTTT.

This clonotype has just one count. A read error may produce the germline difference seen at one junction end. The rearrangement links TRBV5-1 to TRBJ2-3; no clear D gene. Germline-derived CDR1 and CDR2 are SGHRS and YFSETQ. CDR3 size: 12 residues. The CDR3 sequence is CASRPGTDTQYF. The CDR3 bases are TGCGCCAGCAGGCCCGGCACGGATACGCAGTATTTT.

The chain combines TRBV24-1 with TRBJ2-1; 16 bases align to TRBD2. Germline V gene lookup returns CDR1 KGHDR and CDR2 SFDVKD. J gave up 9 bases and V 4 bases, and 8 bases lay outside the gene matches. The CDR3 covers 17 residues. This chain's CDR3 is CATSDPGLAGGLAEQFF. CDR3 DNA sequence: TGTGCCACCAGTGACCCGGGACTAGCGGGAGGGTTAGCTGAGCAGTTCTTC.

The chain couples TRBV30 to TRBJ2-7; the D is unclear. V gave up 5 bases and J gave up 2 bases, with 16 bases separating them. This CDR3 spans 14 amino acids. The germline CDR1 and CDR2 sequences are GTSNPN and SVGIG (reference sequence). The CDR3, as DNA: TGTGCCTGGGGTCCCCTCGCGCGCCCCTACGAGCAGTACTTC. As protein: CAWGPLARPYEQYF.

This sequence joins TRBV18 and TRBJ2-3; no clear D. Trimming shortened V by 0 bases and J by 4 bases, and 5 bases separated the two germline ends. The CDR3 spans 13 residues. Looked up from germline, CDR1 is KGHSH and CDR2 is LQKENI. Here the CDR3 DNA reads TGTGCCAGCTCACCACCTGCCGCAGATACGCAGTATTTT. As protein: CASSPPAADTQYF.

CDR3 protein: CASSLYGGNEQFF. The CDR3 region has the DNA TGTGCCAGCAGTTTATATGGGGGCAATGAGCAGTTCTTC. The genes are TRBV12-3 or TRBV12-4 and TRBJ2-1; D is perhaps TRBD1 or TRBD2 (5 bases each). V was pared by 2 bases and J by 6 bases, with 8 bases between. The CDR3 is 13 amino acids.